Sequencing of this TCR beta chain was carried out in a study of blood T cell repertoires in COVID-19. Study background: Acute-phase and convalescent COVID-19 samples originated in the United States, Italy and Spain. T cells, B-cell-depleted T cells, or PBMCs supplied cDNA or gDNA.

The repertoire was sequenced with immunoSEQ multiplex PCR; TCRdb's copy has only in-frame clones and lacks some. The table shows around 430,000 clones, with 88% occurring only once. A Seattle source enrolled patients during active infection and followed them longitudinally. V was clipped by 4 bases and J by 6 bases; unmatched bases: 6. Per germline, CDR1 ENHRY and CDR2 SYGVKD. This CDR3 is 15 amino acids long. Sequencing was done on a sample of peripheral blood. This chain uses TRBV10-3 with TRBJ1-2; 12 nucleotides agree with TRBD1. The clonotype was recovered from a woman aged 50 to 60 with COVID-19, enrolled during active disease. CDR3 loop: CAISAPGQGANGYTF. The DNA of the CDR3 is TGTGCCATCAGTGCACCGGGACAGGGGGCGAATGGCTACACCTTC.